This T cell receptor beta chain is from a study of blood T cell repertoires in COVID-19. Profiling relied on immunoSEQ multiplex PCR, and the TCRdb table lists in-frame clones only, not all of them. The sample has tens of thousands of clones; roughly 87% are singletons. V gave up 4 bases and J gave up 1 base, with 8 bases separating them. Germline V gene lookup returns CDR1 SGHRS and CDR2 YFSETQ. The CDR3 contains 13 residues. Sequenced: peripheral blood. This sequence was found in a male donor with acute or convalescent COVID-19. J is TRBJ1-2 and V is TRBV5-1, with no clear D. CDR3 residues: CASSRERNYGYTF. The CDR3 DNA is TGCGCCAGCAGCCGAGAGCGTAACTATGGCTACACCTTC.